This TCR beta chain stems from a study of identifying expanded T cells in peripheral blood. No infections or other immune events were documented during collection. The protocol was immunoSEQ multiplex PCR, while the TCRdb copy is restricted to in-frame clones and leaves out a portion. The sample includes 50,000 to 60,000 clones, approximately 83% seen only once; the top ten take approximately 15%. This CDR3 has 14 residues. Trimming shortened V by 3 bases and J by 1 base, and 9 bases separated the two germline ends. Germline V lookup: CDR1 LNHNV, CDR2 YYDKDF (reference sequence). Turning to this clone: The antigen is undetermined.

Study-level findings and limits: Across healthy donors, higher total template counts meant significantly greater approximately two-week count variance. Over approximately two and four weeks, about 17 and 20 clones changed, versus around 1.2 between replicates.

Sequences were obtained from blood. This TCR was sampled from a person between 18 and 75 years old in good health. V gene TRBV15 combines with J gene TRBJ1-1; D call uncertain. The CDR3 coding sequence is TGTGCCACCAGCAGGTACAGAGGGAACACTGAAGCTTTCTTT. Encoded protein: CATSRYRGNTEAFF.